This record looks at one T cell receptor (beta chain) sequence and its context. Its recognized antigen is unknown. Within one base of it there is no much larger clone, and no base qualities were kept. The CDR3 regions of human TCRbeta chains were analyzed by immunosequencing. Turning to the authors' computational methods: TCRs in the repertoires were compared against a reference library of SARS-CoV-2-specific TCRs that had been generated with the MIRA antigen-specificity platform. Breadth was defined as the fraction of unique TCRs that were SARS-CoV-2-associated. Depth was defined as the fraction of total T cells that were SARS-CoV-2-associated. Each spike-specific TCR was assigned to its reactive spike region and to a CD4 or CD8 class using the MIRA data. Log10-transformed breadth and depth values were compared by one-way ANOVA with Sidak's multiple comparisons tests. Entries here come from immuneACCESS through TCRdb and include only in-frame sequences with V and J called. Some clones fail to appear in such tables; in the studies checked, an unresolved V gene covers under half of the shortfall, and the cause of the remainder is unknown. D and trimming come from the DNA, and the V and J calls and clone size come from that table. This sample is represented by fewer than 200,000 clones; 80% to 90% of them were singletons. Of the sample, roughly 6% is held by the ten largest clones.

This specimen comes from a study of T cell responses to AZD1222 COVID-19 vaccine (dated by TCRdb to about 2021). Some background on the complete study: AZD1222 recipients with second doses at about 4 weeks or about 12 weeks were pooled, because spike-specific TCR depth and breadth did not differ between schedules. TCR sequencing covered over 230 trial participants: around 210 given two doses of AZD1222 and 26 given two doses of MenACWY control vaccine. Trial participants were enrolled by age into 18-55, 56-69 and 70-plus year subgroups, with about 150, 28 and 57 TCR-sequenced participants respectively. Here is what the overall study found, with its caveats: Because no day 14 peak-response samples were available, the repertoires could be characterized only after the peak T cell response. Nearly half of unique spike-specific TCRs reportedly recognized epitopes outside regions mutated in the B.1.351 and B.1.1.7 variants. Participants were mostly white British and included more females than males, and it was suggested by the authors that clonal diversity may have been underestimated. The 56-69-year group was small, and its depth increase did not reach significance, likely because of low power. After two AZD1222 doses, both the breadth and the depth of spike-specific TCRs were significantly higher than at day 0 and than in MenACWY recipients. The whole spike protein was spanned by vaccine-associated CD4 TCRs, and dominant responses were seen in regions 160-218 and 743-854. Only a handful of AZD1222 recipients were SARS-CoV-2 seropositive at baseline, limiting conclusions about previously exposed vaccinees.

The germline V end is reduced by 6 bases and the J end by 4 bases; junction bases left unmatched: 3. The CDR3 sequence holds 14 residues, the cysteine and phenylalanine included. Only the CDR3 part of the read is kept: 42 bases, read in frame from the first base. CDR1 and CDR2, per the germline V gene, are MNHEY and SVGEGT. This specimen's time point label, interpreted: baseline before first vaccination. Vaccinee samples were obtained from the UK trials COV001 and COV002, which included a single-blind randomized controlled phase 2/3 trial of AZD1222 (ChAdOx1 nCoV-19) in healthy adults. Trial participant PBMC samples were collected at day 0 and day 28 after the second dose for TCRbeta chain sequencing.

Recombination joined TRBV6-2 or TRBV6-3 with TRBJ2-7, with 13 bases aligning to TRBD2. The receptor was isolated from an adult in good health. The input for sequencing was peripheral blood, taken on day 0 of AZD1222 vaccination. The CDR3 protein: CASSRTSGRYEQYF. The DNA is TGTGCCAGCAGCCGGACTAGCGGGAGATACGAGCAGTACTTC.